Below are 5 T cell receptor beta chains sequenced from a single sample in a study of T cells in Graves' hyperthyroidism and ophthalmopathy. Amplification yielded TCR beta CDR3 regions, with RNA transcripts as the source. TCR CDR3 regions were first amplified by RT-PCR with HTBI primers. TCRdb used MiXCR to reprocess the multiplex PCR reads, holding one entry per CDR3 protein. The sample yields some 440,000 distinct CDR3 sequences, about 15% seen once. The sequenced sample was blood. The receptors here all came from a woman between 18 and 30 years old with Graves' hyperthyroidism.

As regards this clonotype: A much larger clone lies a single base off, so this may be a read error. Because the CDR3's place on the DNA is in doubt, the DNA is left out and the CDR3 is given as listed by TCRdb. J is TRBJ1-1 and V is TRBV29-1. From germline, CDR1 is SQVTM and CDR2 ANQGSEA. 11 amino acids form the CDR3, both terminal residues included. The CDR3: CSATFGHGASF.

This clonotype has more than one count but fewer than ten. The chain joins TRBV12-5 to TRBJ1-1; no clear D gene. The CDR3 is 12 residues long. The germline V gene encodes CDR1 LGHNT and CDR2 FRNRAP. V lost 2 bases and J lost 11, with 12 bases in between. The DNA of the CDR3 is TGTGCTAGTGGTTTGTCGCGACAATCGGCTTTCTTT. Translation: CASGLSRQSAFF.

The chain joins TRBV19 to TRBJ1-1, with 7 bases identical to TRBD1. The CDR3 covers 17 residues. Germline V CDR1 and CDR2: LNHDA, SQIVND (reference sequence). Trimming cost V 4 bases and J 4 bases; bases outside gene matches: 15. The CDR3 sequence is CASSRLPSTGVGTEAFF. In nucleotides, the CDR3 is TGTGCCAGTAGTAGACTCCCTTCTACAGGGGTGGGCACTGAAGCTTTCTTT.

The gene calls are TRBV6-2 or TRBV6-3 and TRBJ2-5; perhaps TRBD2 as D (6 bases). CDR3 length: 17 amino acids. Germline assignment: CDR1 MNHEY and CDR2 SVGEGT. V was cut by 4 bases and J by 4 bases, with 22 bases left in between. The CDR3 DNA reads TGTGCCAGCAGTTGCTCGACTGGGGAGGCGGTGCGAGAGACCCAGTACTTC. Protein sequence: CASSCSTGEAVRETQYF.

The J gene is TRBJ2-7, the V gene TRBV5-1; 12 nucleotides match TRBD1. After removal of 1 base from V and 0 bases from J, the junction contained 2 bases not matched to a gene. This CDR3 is 16 amino acids long. Germline CDR1 SGHRS, CDR2 YFSETQ. As DNA, the CDR3 is TGCGCCAGCAGCTTGCCGGGACAGGGGGCCTCCTACGAGCAGTACTTC. This gives the protein CASSLPGQGASYEQYF. The full variable domain, completed using reference TRBV5-1 and TRBJ2-7, is KAGVTQTPRYLIKTRGQQVTLSCSPISGHRSVSWYQQTPGQGLQFLFEYFSETQRNKGNFPGRFSGRQFSNSRSEMNVSTLELGDSALYLCASSLPGQGASYEQYFGPGTRLTVT.